This T cell receptor beta chain was sequenced for a study of Graves' ophthalmopathy and Graves' hyperthyroidism. Whole-study results and caveats: Using 13 signatures, a model distinguished ophthalmopathy from stable hyperthyroidism, reaching roughly 90% sensitivity and 81.08% specificity.

The authors amplified TCR beta CDR3 regions, and they did so from RNA transcripts for repertoire sequencing. Investigators did first-round RT-PCR with HTBI primers, then second-round multiplex PCR. TCRdb recomputed calls from the multiplex PCR reads with MiXCR, one row per CDR3 protein. The sample has hundreds of thousands of distinct CDR3 sequences, 22% seen once. The ends were cut back, 6 bases at V and 1 base at J, with 7 bases in the middle. Germline values: CDR1 LGHDT, CDR2 YNNKEL (reference sequence). There are 13 residues in the CDR3. Exclusion covered patients with other autoimmune diseases or uncontrolled infections (as well as pregnancy or lactation). Comments on this clonotype: Its target is not known.

The sequence was collected from a woman aged 18-30 years with stable Graves' hyperthyroidism. Some clones in this sample may be carry-over from other donors' samples. Sample: peripheral blood. The genes are TRBV3-1 and TRBJ1-5; D gene unclear. CDR3 sequence (DNA): TGTGCCAGCAGTTCCGCGAGCAATCAGCCCCAGCATTTT. It codes for CASSSASNQPQHF.